This T cell receptor (beta chain) was captured by sequencing in a study of blood T cell repertoires in COVID-19. Overall study context: Samples representing acute and convalescent COVID-19 were sourced from the United States, Italy and Spain. T cells, B-cell-depleted T cells, or PBMCs provided the cDNA or gDNA that served as material.

Authors' processing steps: Amplification from reference gene primers served as the basis for estimated nucleated cell counts. Only in-frame clones appear in the TCRdb table, and some are missing; sequencing was by immunoSEQ multiplex PCR. V and J calls and clone size are given by that table; D and trimming were obtained from the DNA. The sample carries 250,000 to 350,000 clones, around 90% recorded once. Seattle enrolled patients during active infection and tracked them longitudinally. Germline CDR1 SGHTA, CDR2 FQGTGA. This CDR3 has 15 amino acids. Trimming removed 3 bases from V and 2 bases from J; junction bases left unmatched: 4.

The chain employs TRBV7-3 and TRBJ2-1, with 7 bases matching TRBD2. The material sequenced was peripheral blood. This clonotype originated in a woman aged 50 to 60 with COVID-19, enrolled during active disease. CDR3 sequence: CASSLEGGPYNEQFF. CDR3 bases: TGTGCCAGCAGCTTGGAGGGAGGGCCCTACAATGAGCAGTTCTTC.